Each of the 32 T cell receptor beta chains below was sequenced from the same sample in a study of CD8 T cells in Susac syndrome. Reverse transcription of about 0.5 to 1 ug RNA used random hexamers. MiXCR, run by TCRdb on the immunoSEQ multiplex PCR reads, gives a single entry per CDR3 protein. This repertoire shows around 270,000 distinct CDR3 sequences, about 82% found once; its top ten account for roughly 0.21%. The sequencing input was CD8+ T cells from PBMCs. The receptors were sampled from a human donor with multiple sclerosis.

The rearrangement joins TRBV28 to TRBJ1-5, with D tentatively TRBD1 (6 bases). This CDR3 has 14 residues. CDR1 is MDHEN, CDR2 SYDVKM, per germline. Trimming stripped 5 bases from V and 7 bases from J, with 15 bases between. CDR3 amino acids: CASSGTQGNQPQHF. The DNA for the CDR3 is TGTGCCAGCAGTGGAACCCAGGGGAACCAGCCCCAGCATTTT.

The chain recombines TRBV30 with TRBJ2-5, with 7 bases aligning to TRBD2. The CDR3 is 15 amino acids. CDR1 and CDR2 from the germline V gene are GTSNPN and SVGIG (reference sequence). Trimming cost V 2 bases and J 2 bases; bases outside gene matches: 8. The CDR3: CAWSLGVGGQETQYF. CDR3 bases: TGTGCCTGGAGTCTGGGAGTGGGAGGGCAAGAGACCCAGTACTTC.

CDR3 sequence reads: CASSLEARSPLFF. The CDR3 DNA follows: TGTGCCAGCAGCTTAGAGGCGCGGTCACCCCTGTTTTTT. The genes are TRBV11-2 and TRBJ2-2, with no clear D. The CDR3 is made up of 13 amino acids. Trimming pared 0 bases from V and 14 bases from J, leaving 13 bases between. The germline gives CDR1 SGHAT, CDR2 FQNNGV.

The genes are TRBV4-1 and TRBJ1-2, with TRBD1 matching 7 bases. The CDR3 spans 17 residues. The V and J ends lost 1 base and 8 bases, in that order; junction bases with no gene match: 16. The germline V gene has CDR1 MGHRA and CDR2 YSYEKL. The CDR3: CASSQVHSTGFEGGYTF. Here the CDR3 DNA reads TGCGCCAGCAGCCAAGTCCACTCGACAGGGTTCGAGGGCGGCTACACCTTC.

This chain connects TRBV15 to TRBJ2-7; D gene uncertain. Trimming pared 3 bases from V and 2 bases from J, leaving 8 bases between. The CDR3 covers 13 residues. The germline gives CDR1 LNHNV, CDR2 YYDKDF (reference sequence). The CDR3 is CATSSGGPYEQYF. CDR3 DNA sequence: TGTGCCACCAGCAGCGGTGGGCCCTACGAGCAGTACTTC.

The chain joins TRBV27 to TRBJ1-2; possibly TRBD1 for D (6 bases). This CDR3 contains 13 residues. Germline V CDR1 and CDR2: MNHEY, SMNVEV (reference sequence). The ends were cut back, 6 bases at V and 4 bases at J, with 12 bases in the middle. CDR3 nucleotides: TGTGCCAGCAGAGGGGGGGATACCTATGGCTACACCTTC. This sequence encodes CASRGGDTYGYTF.

The V call is TRBV6-2 or TRBV6-3, the J call TRBJ1-5; 7 bases align to TRBD1. CDR3 length: 16 amino acids. Trimming at V came to 7 bases and at J to 2 bases, leaving 11 bases not matched to a gene. Germline V gives CDR1 MNHEY, CDR2 SVGEGT. This chain's CDR3 is CASTQGDIKGNQPQHF. As DNA, the CDR3 is TGTGCCAGCACCCAGGGGGACATCAAGGGCAATCAGCCCCAGCATTTT.

This clonotype occurred once. The chain combines TRBV3-1 with TRBJ2-2; 15 positions match TRBD2. Unmatched junction bases numbered 10, after V lost 4 bases and J lost 7 bases. This CDR3 contains 18 residues. CDR1 LGHDT and CDR2 YNNKEL come from the germline V gene (reference sequence). CDR3 DNA sequence: TGTGCCAGCAGCCCGGGACTAGCGGGAGGCCTCAGTGACGGGGAGCTGTTTTTT. This translates into CASSPGLAGGLSDGELFF.

This rearrangement joins TRBV27 to TRBJ2-1, with 9 positions matching TRBD2. The CDR3 has 15 amino acids. After removal of 6 bases from V and 6 bases from J, the junction contained 9 bases not matched to a gene. Germline V gene data show CDR1 as MNHEY and CDR2 as SMNVEV (reference sequence). This CDR3 is CASRAAGGLGNEQFF. The CDR3 bases are TGTGCCAGCAGGGCCGCGGGGGGGTTAGGCAATGAGCAGTTCTTC.

This chain links TRBV4-3 with TRBJ2-2, with D possibly TRBD1 on 6 matching bases. Germline-derived CDR1 and CDR2 are LGHNA and YSLEER. The CDR3 has 18 residues. Trimming removed 4 bases at V and 2 bases at J, with 20 bases between. CDR3 sequence (DNA): TGCGCCAGCAGCCGAGACAGGCTCCTGTCTTCAAACACCGGGGAGCTGTTTTTT. Its protein product is CASSRDRLLSSNTGELFF.

This chain joins TRBV21-1 and TRBJ2-3; the D call in the table, TRBD1, was not verified against the DNA. TRBV21-1 is assigned pseudogene status. The CDR3 is 15 residues long. Here the CDR3 reads CASGDRDRETDTQYF. CDR3 in DNA: TGTGCCAGCGGAGACCGGGACAGGGAAACAGATACGCAGTATTTT.

This rearrangement joins TRBV4-1 to TRBJ2-1; D is perhaps TRBD1 or TRBD2 (5 bases each). CDR3 size: 14 residues. Per the germline V gene, CDR1 is MGHRA and CDR2 is YSYEKL. Trimming removed 1 base from V and 10 bases from J, with 14 bases in between. CDR3 nucleotide sequence: TGCGCCAGCAGCCAAGGAGTGAGGGGCTTGGAGCAGTTCTTC. This codes for CASSQGVRGLEQFF.

V and J are TRBV6-2 or TRBV6-3 and TRBJ2-7; tentatively, D is TRBD2 (5 bases). Germline V gene lookup returns CDR1 MNHEY and CDR2 SVGEGT. V lost 2 bases and J 4 bases, leaving 12 bases between the germline ends. The CDR3 is made up of 14 amino acids. CDR3 amino acids: CASSYGSESYEQYF. The CDR3 coding sequence is TGTGCCAGCAGTTACGGTAGCGAGAGTTACGAGCAGTACTTC.

The chain is built from TRBV29-1 and TRBJ1-4; maybe TRBD1 (5 bases). This CDR3 comprises 13 residues. The germline CDR1 and CDR2 sequences are SQVTM and ANQGSEA. V was clipped by 7 bases and J by 5 bases, with 14 bases between them. Here the CDR3 DNA reads TGCAGCGCCCTGGGGGGGGGAAATGAAAAACTGTTTTTT. It translates to CSALGGGNEKLFF.

This sequence joins TRBV15 and TRBJ2-3, with unresolved D. This CDR3 contains 18 residues. V dropped 1 base and J dropped 0 bases, with 17 bases sitting between them. Germline V gene lookup returns CDR1 LNHNV and CDR2 YYDKDF (reference sequence). The CDR3 bases are TGTGCCACCAGCAGAGCCCCTAACCTCAAGACTAGCACAGATACGCAGTATTTT. It yields the protein CATSRAPNLKTSTDTQYF.

This clonotype was seen more than once but under ten times. The chain recombines TRBV19 with TRBJ1-5; 8 nucleotides agree with TRBD1. The CDR3 has 15 residues. Germline V CDR1 and CDR2: LNHDA, SQIVND (reference sequence). V gave up 6 bases and J gave up 0 bases; unmatched junction bases: 4. The CDR3 sequence is CASSPDRDSNQPQHF. The CDR3, as DNA: TGTGCCAGTAGCCCGGACAGGGATAGCAATCAGCCCCAGCATTTT.

The chain links TRBV28 to TRBJ1-2, with a possible D match to TRBD1 (6 bases). This CDR3 has 12 amino acids. Trimming shortened V by 5 bases and J by 7 bases, and 11 bases separated the two germline ends. Germline V gives CDR1 MDHEN, CDR2 SYDVKM. The CDR3 region is CASSLTGSGYTF. Here the CDR3 DNA reads TGTGCCAGCAGTCTGACAGGCAGTGGCTACACCTTC.

This chain joins TRBV30 and TRBJ2-7, with D possibly matching TRBD1 (6 bases). V dropped 1 base and J dropped 2 bases, with 9 bases sitting between them. The germline V gene has CDR1 GTSNPN and CDR2 SVGIG (reference sequence). CDR3 length: 13 amino acids. The DNA of the CDR3 is TGTGCCTGGAGTGCAGGGGCCCCCTACGAGCAGTACTTC. Translated: CAWSAGAPYEQYF.

This clonotype was counted a few times. The CDR3 DNA reads as TGTGCCAGCAGTGAAGTGGGGGGGGCAGAGACCCAGTACTTC. This sequence encodes CASSEVGGAETQYF. The genes are TRBV6-1 and TRBJ2-5, with a tentative D call TRBD2 (7 bases). The CDR3 has 14 residues. CDR1 is MNHNS, CDR2 SASEGT, per germline. V dropped 1 base and J dropped 4 bases, with 10 bases sitting between them.

This clonotype was observed a single time. The chain couples TRBV7-8 to TRBJ2-7; perhaps TRBD1 as D (6 bases). Germline loops: CDR1 SGHVS, CDR2 FQNEAQ. This CDR3 has 14 residues. V was trimmed by 3 bases and J by 2 bases, leaving 11 bases between them. CDR3 sequence: CASSLRGSPYEQYF. The DNA for the CDR3 is TGTGCCAGCAGCTTGAGGGGGAGCCCCTACGAGCAGTACTTC.

Only a few counts were recorded for this clonotype. The V and J genes are TRBV30 and TRBJ1-5; D is uncertain. This CDR3 has 13 amino acids. Germline CDR1 reads GTSNPN; CDR2 reads SVGIG (reference sequence). V was cut by 0 bases and J by 4 bases, with 7 bases left in between. CDR3 nucleotide sequence: TGTGCCTGGAGTGTCCCGGGGAATCAGCCCCAGCATTTT. Protein: CAWSVPGNQPQHF.

This clonotype showed up just a few times. The rearrangement joins TRBV6-2 or TRBV6-3 to TRBJ1-1; D is unclear. This CDR3 has 15 amino acids. CDR1 MNHEY and CDR2 SVGEGT come from the germline V gene. Trimming took 0 bases from V and 2 from J, leaving 10 bases between them. The chain's CDR3 is CASSYSEWGNTEAFF. The CDR3 coding sequence is TGTGCCAGCAGTTACTCGGAATGGGGTAACACTGAAGCTTTCTTT.

The chain carries TRBV28 and TRBJ2-1, with 9 bases identical to TRBD2. Losses at the gene ends were 6 bases for V and 2 bases for J; bases not matched to a gene: 8. CDR1 is MDHEN and CDR2 is SYDVKM in the germline V gene. The CDR3 is 16 residues long. This chain's CDR3 is CASRQVAGAPYNEQFF. DNA for the CDR3: TGTGCCAGCAGGCAAGTAGCGGGAGCGCCCTACAATGAGCAGTTCTTC. Drawing the rest from reference TRBV28 and TRBJ2-1, the complete variable domain is DVKVTQSSRYLVKRTGEKVFLECVQDMDHENMFWYRQDPGLGLRLIYFSYDVKMKEKGDIPEGYSVSREKKERFSLILESASTNQTSMYLCASRQVAGAPYNEQFFGPGTRLTVL.

V gene TRBV4-3 combines with J gene TRBJ1-2; 9 nucleotides line up with TRBD1. The CDR3 is 14 residues long. J gave up 7 bases and V 0 bases, and 3 bases lay outside the gene matches. From germline, CDR1 is LGHNA and CDR2 YSLEER. The CDR3 loop is CASSQDRQGGGYTF. CDR3 bases: TGCGCCAGCAGCCAAGATCGACAGGGGGGTGGCTACACCTTC.

The chain recombines TRBV11-2 with TRBJ1-4; D uncertain. The CDR3 loop spans 16 amino acids. The germline gives CDR1 SGHAT, CDR2 FQNNGV. Trimming took 0 bases from V and 0 from J, leaving 8 bases between them. DNA for the CDR3: TGTGCCAGCAGCTTAGATCTGAGTGCAACTAATGAAAAACTGTTTTTT. Protein sequence: CASSLDLSATNEKLFF. Based on the CDR3 plus reference TRBV11-2 and TRBJ1-4, the full variable domain is EAGVAQSPRYKIIEKRQSVAFWCNPISGHATLYWYQQILGQGPKLLIQFQNNGVVDDSQLPKDRFSAERLKGVDSTLKIQPAKLEDSAVYLCASSLDLSATNEKLFFGSGTQLSVL.

The J gene is TRBJ1-1, the V gene TRBV7-6; D call uncertain. Between the trimmed V and J ends, which lost 2 bases and 11 bases, there was a span of 18 bases. This CDR3 has 14 amino acids. Per germline, CDR1 SGHVS and CDR2 FNYEAQ. The CDR3 coding sequence is TGTGCCAGCAGCTTAACTAATGACCCCACGCAGGCTTTCTTT. This gives the protein CASSLTNDPTQAFF. The entire variable domain, with the rest obtained from reference TRBV7-6 and TRBJ1-1, is as follows: GAGVSQSPRYKVTKRGQDVALRCDPISGHVSLYWYRQALGQGPEFLTYFNYEAQQDKSGLPNDRFSAERPEGSISTLTIQRTEQRDSAMYRCASSLTNDPTQAFFGQGTRLTVV.

This clonotype has just a few counts. V is TRBV27 and J is TRBJ1-2; D ambiguous. Germline values: CDR1 MNHEY, CDR2 SMNVEV (reference sequence). This CDR3 region has 12 residues. Trimming took 10 bases from V and 4 from J, leaving 13 bases between them. The DNA of the CDR3 is TGTGCCACCAAGCTGGCCCCCTATGGCTACACCTTC. Protein sequence: CATKLAPYGYTF.

V gene TRBV10-2 combines with J gene TRBJ1-3, with no clear D. Trimming pared 5 bases from V and 10 bases from J, leaving 9 bases between. Germline CDR1 is WSHSY and CDR2 is SAAADI. CDR3 length: 11 amino acids. CDR3 in amino acids: CASSPPGTIYF. CDR3 nucleotide sequence: TGCGCCAGCAGTCCCCCGGGGACCATATATTTT.

This clonotype occurred a few times. The chain links TRBV19 to TRBJ2-1; 8 nucleotides match TRBD1. Germline CDR1 is LNHDA and CDR2 is SQIVND (reference sequence). The J segment lost 4 bases and the V segment lost 7 bases, leaving 9 bases of the junction unmatched. This CDR3 has 15 amino acids. CDR3 in amino acids: CASTGAGGGYNEQFF. DNA of the CDR3: TGTGCCAGTACCGGGGCAGGGGGCGGGTACAATGAGCAGTTCTTC.

The sample holds a few counts of this clonotype. The rearrangement links TRBV19 to TRBJ1-5; a possible D gene is TRBD1 (5 bases). The CDR3 runs to 14 residues. The germline gives CDR1 LNHDA, CDR2 SQIVND (reference sequence). The V and J ends lost 2 bases and 5 bases respectively, with 10 bases between them. The CDR3: CASSIMDTYQPQHF. In DNA form, the CDR3 reads TGTGCCAGTAGTATAATGGACACCTATCAGCCCCAGCATTTT.

The chain carries TRBV15 and TRBJ2-7, with D unclear. The germline CDR1 and CDR2 sequences are LNHNV and YYDKDF (reference sequence). The CDR3 contains 16 residues. The V end lost 0 bases, the J end lost 2 bases, and 14 bases lay between the germline ends. The DNA of the CDR3 is TGTGCCACCAGCAGAGACCTCTCCACACTAACCTACGAGCAGTACTTC. Translation: CATSRDLSTLTYEQYF.

The chain is built from TRBV4-3 and TRBJ1-1; D is unclear. Per germline, CDR1 LGHNA and CDR2 YSLEER. The CDR3 consists of 14 residues. The V and J ends lost 4 bases and 7 bases respectively, with 16 bases between them. DNA of the CDR3: TGCGCCAGCAGCCCCTGGACGATCGGCATTGAAGCTTTCTTT. Translating it yields CASSPWTIGIEAFF.